The T cell receptor beta chain under discussion was sequenced for a study of T cells expressing NK-cell markers. Generation of TCR beta cDNA was performed by 5'RACE template switching incorporating UMIs. TCRdb re-called the 5' RACE reads; one entry per CDR3 protein, DNA not given. The table counts 500,000 to 600,000 distinct CDR3 sequences; approximately 3.5% lies in the top ten. Study-wide results and caveats: No clear determination of HCMV specificity was made for expanded NKG2C+ T cell clones.

Regarding this clonotype: Its matching antigen is unknown.

The CDR3 is 19 residues long. The germline gives CDR1 SQVTM, CDR2 ANQGSEA. This clonotype was sampled from a man between 18 and 35 years old in good health. Material for sequencing was blood T cells: a sorted CD56 or NKG2C T cell subset, CD4+ or CD8+ T cells, or bulk PBMC T cells (not recorded which). J is TRBJ2-1 and V is TRBV29-1; TCRdb's D call, TRBD1, is unchecked because there is no DNA. CDR3 residues: CSVEDLQGFPPPNGDTQFF.